These 8 T cell receptor beta chains originate from one sample sequenced in a study of OX40 agonist ivuxolimab in advanced cancers. Here immunoSEQ multiplex PCR was the method, and the copy in TCRdb shows in-frame clones only, minus some. The table lists 10,000 to 14,000 clones, 70% to 85% of them singletons. The material was CD4+ or CD8+ T cells sorted from blood, obtained in a trial of the OX40 agonist ivuxolimab. The receptors were gathered from an adult with an advanced solid tumor such as melanoma, head and neck, liver or kidney cancer.

The genes are TRBV2 and TRBJ1-4; TRBD1 matches 9 bases. Trimming took 8 bases from V and 8 from J; bases not matched to a gene: 9. CDR3 length: 14 residues. The germline V gene encodes CDR1 SNHLY and CDR2 FYNNEI. The CDR3 coding sequence is TGTGCCAGCTTAGAGGGACAGGGCCCCGAAAAACTGTTTTTT. It translates to CASLEGQGPEKLFF. The whole variable domain, remainder taken from reference TRBV2 and TRBJ1-4, is EPEVTQTPSHQVTQMGQEVILRCVPISNHLYFYWYRQILGQKVEFLVSFYNNEISEKSEIFDDQFSVERPDGSNFTLKIRSTKLEDSAMYFCASLEGQGPEKLFFGSGTQLSVL.

The rearrangement uses TRBV7-9 and TRBJ2-5; the D is unclear. Per the germline V gene, CDR1 is SEHNR and CDR2 is FQNEAQ (reference sequence). This CDR3 has 14 amino acids. Trimming took off 5 bases at V and 1 base at J, with 11 bases between the two ends. CDR3 bases: TGTGCCAGCAGCCCGTACAGTCCCCAAGAGACCCAGTACTTC. It translates to CASSPYSPQETQYF.

The chain links TRBV7-2 to TRBJ2-3; 7 nucleotides line up with TRBD2. V shed 5 bases and J 3 bases; nucleotides not matched to a gene: 8. The length of the CDR3 is 15 residues. Looked up from germline, CDR1 is SGHTA and CDR2 is FQGNSA. This CDR3 reads CASSLRRGRTDTQYF. CDR3 DNA sequence: TGTGCCAGCAGCCTGAGGCGCGGGAGAACAGATACGCAGTATTTT.

This chain links TRBV19 with TRBJ1-4; no clear D. The CDR3 runs 14 residues. The V and J ends lost 5 bases and 8 bases respectively, with 15 bases between them. Germline CDR1 LNHDA, CDR2 SQIVND (reference sequence). The CDR3 here is CASSPFGMSEKLFF. CDR3 in DNA: TGTGCCAGTAGTCCCTTTGGGATGTCGGAAAAACTGTTTTTT. The full variable domain, in which reference TRBV19 and TRBJ1-4 provide the parts outside the CDR3, is DGGITQSPKYLFRKEGQNVTLSCEQNLNHDAMYWYRQDPGQGLRLIYYSQIVNDFQKGDIAEGYSVSREKKESFPLTVTSAQKNPTAFYLCASSPFGMSEKLFFGSGTQLSVL.

The chain combines TRBV6-1 with TRBJ2-3, with D possibly being TRBD1 (6 bases). The CDR3 spans 14 residues. The V end lost 4 bases, the J end lost 4 bases, and 12 bases lay between the germline ends. Germline loops: CDR1 MNHNS, CDR2 SASEGT. The CDR3 loop is CASSGDKGPDTQYF. CDR3 nucleotides: TGTGCCAGCAGTGGGGACAAGGGGCCAGATACGCAGTATTTT.

This rearrangement joins TRBV28 to TRBJ1-5; possible D gene TRBD1, 6 bases. The V end lost 2 bases, the J end lost 3 bases, and 11 bases lay between the germline ends. The V gene's germline CDR1 is MDHEN and CDR2 SYDVKM. This CDR3 spans 15 amino acids. The CDR3 loop is CASSLLGGANQPQHF. In DNA form, the CDR3 reads TGTGCCAGCAGTTTACTAGGGGGGGCCAATCAGCCCCAGCATTTT.

The chain couples TRBV4-1 to TRBJ1-5; TRBD1 aligns across 8 bases. The germline V gene encodes CDR1 MGHRA and CDR2 YSYEKL. The V and J ends lost 4 bases and 0 bases, in that order; junction bases with no gene match: 8. There are 17 residues in the CDR3. CDR3 DNA: TGCGCCAGCAGCCGCGACAGGGGAGACTATAGCAATCAGCCCCAGCATTTT. Its translation is CASSRDRGDYSNQPQHF.

This chain joins TRBV15 and TRBJ1-2; D gene unclear. Trimming removed 1 base at V and 0 bases at J, with 9 bases between. This CDR3 has 15 residues. Germline lookup yields CDR1 LNHNV and CDR2 YYDKDF (reference sequence). CDR3 amino acids: CATSRGKAPNYGYTF. In DNA form, the CDR3 reads TGTGCCACCAGCAGAGGGAAGGCCCCTAACTATGGCTACACCTTC.